The entry below describes one T cell receptor (beta chain). Its binding antigen is unknown. Within one base of it there is no much larger clone, and no base qualities were kept. This record comes from a study of shared clonotypes between healthy human individuals (dated by TCRdb to 2018 to 2020). Broadly, across the study: The cohort included a few men and a couple of women between 18 and 49 years of age. For each donor, CD4 naive and CD4 memory were each given three plates, CD8 naive was given two plates, and CD8 memory was given one plate. Blood TCR repertoires of about 5 healthy adults were deeply sequenced to estimate repertoire size and the extent of clonotype sharing between individuals. Different laboratories and diverse techniques were used to prepare libraries and sequence TCR repertoires, to increase sequencing depth and limit assay-specific biases. Between about 0.94 and 8.9 billion PBMCs per donor were obtained by leukapheresis.

Healthy HIV-negative adults with no recently reported acute infections or vaccinations were included as donors. Every donor was a Caucasian adult living in Nashville, Tennessee, USA. CD4+ T cells were enriched by magnetic negative selection, after which naive cells were positively selected on CD45RA and the negative fraction was taken as the memory subset. After blood collection by leukapheresis, PBMCs were isolated using Ficoll-Histopaque density gradient centrifugation and then cryopreserved in the vapor phase of liquid nitrogen. Analytical flow cytometry was used to check the purity and quantity of every magnetically sorted T cell population. Each sorted fraction had its genomic DNA isolated and then quantified by UV absorbance on a Nanodrop 2000c. The germline V gene supplies CDR1 SGHDT and CDR2 YYEEEE. V is clipped by 1 base and J by 3 bases, and the sequence between their germline boundaries is 10 bases long. The CDR3 numbers 15 residues from cysteine through phenylalanine. Solely the CDR3 DNA is kept, with 45 bases framed from the first base.

Using the deep immunoSEQ assay, multiplex PCR amplified TCR CDR3 regions from genomic DNA. Extracted genomic DNA from each cell subset was spread evenly across all wells of several immunoSEQ 96-well plates, with each plate serving as a replicate. For sorted subsets, 200 to 250 ng genomic DNA, equal to 30,000 to 35,000 T cell genomes, was loaded into each replicate PCR. The purified libraries were quantified using a Qubit 3.0 fluorometer, sized with a Bioanalyzer 2100, and then quantified again using the KAPA Library Quantification kit. Each immunoSEQ 96-well plate was sequenced on its own single-read 150-cycle Illumina NextSeq 550 flow cell. Per the authors' processing: Because the immunoSEQ output held only junctional sequences and lacked quality scores, the filtering could not match the filtering applied to full-length reads. Sequences were annotated with PyIR, a Python wrapper for IgBLAST v1.9, and V/J genes and CDR3 were assigned using IMGT germline references. Reads with weak V/J assignments (E-value above 1e-6), missing CDR3, stop codons, out-of-frame junctions, or ambiguous translated residues were removed. V3J clonotypes were defined as sequences sharing an identical inferred V gene, J gene, and CDR3 amino acid sequence. Percentage overlap between repertoires was computed as shared unique clonotypes divided by the size of the smaller repertoire. Richness of each repertoire was evaluated using RTK rarefaction, the Chao1 estimator, and Recon v2.1 estimates of unobserved clonotypes. Generation probabilities were computed with OLGA for all TCRbeta clonotypes obtained by the gDNA method from four donors. What TCRdb holds here is the immuneACCESS table cut down to in-frame rearrangements. Part of the clones is not present; checked against another copy, under half of the missing clones reflect an unresolved V gene, and the others are unexplained. V and J calls and clone size are given by that table; D and trimming were obtained from the DNA. This sample lists over a million clones; around four fifths were detected once. The top ten hold about 1.4% of the sample.

Results the study describes overall, beyond this receptor: When several donors were compared, the shared fraction of clonotypes was about 5.2% for naive CD4, around 4% for naive CD8, 2% to 2.5% for memory CD4, and 0.4% for memory CD8. Rarefaction of sorted-subset datasets indicated incomplete sequencing despite the large sequencing depth. Because the study included a small number of donors, the genetic and exposure-history diversity represented was limited. Naive subsets generally had larger estimated clonotype richness than memory subsets did. Only blood was sampled, and tissue TCR repertoires likely differ from those in blood. Higher generation probabilities were observed for clonotypes shared by all four sorted-subset donors than for non-shared clonotypes. Based on pairwise subsampling, the degree of clonotype sharing among donors was expected to be affected by sequencing depth.

This sequence was found in a man younger than 35 in good health. Sequenced input: memory CD4+ T cells sorted from blood. The sample's cell subset or site label is to be understood as: CD45RA-negative fraction. Recombination connected TRBV5-6 to TRBJ2-2, with the D gene not confidently named. The CDR3 loop reads CASSLLFGHTGELFF. In nucleotides, the sequence is TGTGCCAGCAGCTTGCTGTTTGGACACACCGGGGAGCTGTTTTTT.